The TCR beta chain under discussion was sequenced for a study of T cells expressing NK-cell markers. It was by 5'RACE template switching with UMIs that TCR beta cDNA was made. Each CDR3 protein gets one entry in TCRdb, which reprocessed the 5' RACE reads and gives no DNA. The listing contains 140,000 or so distinct CDR3 sequences. There are 15 residues in the CDR3. Germline CDR1 LNHDA, CDR2 SQIVND (reference sequence). Regarding the study as a whole: In a group of several donors, dominant NKG2C+ clonotypes represented 1.0-7.0% of CD8+ T cells.

On this clonotype itself: As yet, its antigen is unknown.

Material: blood T cells: a sorted CD56 or NKG2C T cell subset, CD4+ or CD8+ T cells, or bulk PBMC T cells (not recorded which). The chain carries TRBV19 and TRBJ2-7; TCRdb returns TRBD1, unconfirmable since there is no DNA. This receptor was identified in a man aged 18 to 30 in good health. CDR3 sequence reads: CASSSGTEITYEQYF.